The rows below give T cell receptor beta chains drawn from one sample of a study of T cells in Graves' hyperthyroidism and ophthalmopathy. A single record per CDR3 protein comes from TCRdb applying MiXCR to the multiplex PCR reads. The sample lists some 740,000 distinct CDR3 sequences, approximately 15% occurring once. The sequenced material came from blood. These receptors all come from a woman aged 18-29 years with Graves' hyperthyroidism. CDR3s include the opening cysteine and the closing phenylalanine or tryptophan. Each record gives: clone size, D gene, J gene, V gene, CDR3 protein, CDR3 DNA. A D gene is named only where the DNA matches it firmly. The size entry is marked missing in some rows and otherwise reads once, few, many or a size class.

size: -
D: -
J: TRBJ2-7
V: TRBV9
CDR3: CASSVTPMRDEQYF
DNA: TGTGCCAGCAGCGTCACTCCCATGAGGGACGAGCAGTACTTC

size: few
D: -
J: TRBJ2-3
V: TRBV12-3/TRBV12-4
CDR3: CASSFSTIPSTDTQYF
DNA: TGTGCCAGCAGTTTCTCGACTATCCCTAGCACAGATACGCAGTATTTT

size: -
D: -
J: TRBJ1-1
V: TRBV7-9
CDR3: CASSPKPPVGSTEAFF
DNA: TGTGCCAGCAGCCCAAAACCCCCAGTAGGCAGCACTGAAGCTTTCTTT

size: many
D: -
J: TRBJ1-4
V: TRBV27
CDR3: CASRDQGRKEKLFF
DNA: TGTGCCAGCAGAGATCAGGGTCGTAAGGAAAAACTGTTTTTT

size: many
D: -
J: TRBJ2-1
V: TRBV30
CDR3: CAWTPRTINEQFF
DNA: TGTGCCTGGACCCCCCGGACGATTAATGAGCAGTTCTTC

size: many
D: -
J: TRBJ2-1
V: TRBV6-1
CDR3: CASSEIPFSGSYNEQFF
DNA: TGTGCCAGCAGTGAAATCCCCTTTAGCGGCTCCTACAATGAGCAGTTCTTC

size: many
D: -
J: TRBJ2-3
V: TRBV7-3
CDR3: CASRLPPVGSTRTDTQYF
DNA: TGTGCCAGCAGACTCCCACCCGTCGGCTCAACTCGCACAGATACGCAGTATTTT

size: once
D: -
J: TRBJ1-2
V: TRBV7-9
CDR3: CASSLDSRGGYTF
DNA: TGTGCCAGCAGCTTGGACTCCCGGGGGGGCTACACCTTC

size: many
D: TRBD1
J: TRBJ1-1
V: TRBV3-1
CDR3: CASSQPLGQAEAFF
DNA: TGTGCCAGCAGCCAACCCCTAGGACAGGCCGAAGCTTTCTTT

size: many
D: -
J: TRBJ1-1
V: TRBV20-1
CDR3: CSAGGMNTEAFF
DNA: TGCAGTGCCGGCGGCATGAACACTGAAGCTTTCTTT

size: -
D: -
J: TRBJ2-1
V: TRBV30
CDR3: CAWSTRNEQFF
DNA: TGTGCCTGGAGTACCCGTAATGAGCAGTTCTTC

size: many
D: TRBD2
J: TRBJ2-3
V: TRBV7-2
CDR3: CASSLGSLITWRERTDTQYF
DNA: TGTGCCAGCAGCTTAGGGTCTCTTATTACCTGGCGGGAGCGCACAGATACGCAGTATTTT

size: many
D: TRBD2
J: TRBJ2-7
V: TRBV13
CDR3: CASSSTHRTSGSPYEQYF
DNA: TGTGCCAGCAGCTCAACCCACCGGACTAGCGGCTCTCCCTACGAGCAGTACTTC

size: -
D: TRBD2
J: TRBJ2-3
V: TRBV5-1
CDR3: CASSLGLAGHQTPTDTQYF
DNA: TGCGCCAGCAGCTTGGGGTTAGCGGGACACCAAACCCCCACAGATACGCAGTATTTT

size: few
D: -
J: TRBJ2-3
V: TRBV19
CDR3: CASSPARGGGTTDTQYF
DNA: TGTGCCAGTAGTCCTGCTCGAGGAGGGGGTACCACAGATACGCAGTATTTT

size: many
D: TRBD2
J: TRBJ2-2
V: TRBV12-3/TRBV12-4
CDR3: CASSLASGRVRELFF
DNA: TGTGCCAGCAGTTTGGCTAGCGGGAGAGTCAGGGAGCTGTTTTTT

size: -
D: -
J: TRBJ1-2
V: TRBV29-1
CDR3: CSDTQGLGGYTF
DNA: TGCAGCGACACTCAGGGGCTGGGGGGCTACACCTTC